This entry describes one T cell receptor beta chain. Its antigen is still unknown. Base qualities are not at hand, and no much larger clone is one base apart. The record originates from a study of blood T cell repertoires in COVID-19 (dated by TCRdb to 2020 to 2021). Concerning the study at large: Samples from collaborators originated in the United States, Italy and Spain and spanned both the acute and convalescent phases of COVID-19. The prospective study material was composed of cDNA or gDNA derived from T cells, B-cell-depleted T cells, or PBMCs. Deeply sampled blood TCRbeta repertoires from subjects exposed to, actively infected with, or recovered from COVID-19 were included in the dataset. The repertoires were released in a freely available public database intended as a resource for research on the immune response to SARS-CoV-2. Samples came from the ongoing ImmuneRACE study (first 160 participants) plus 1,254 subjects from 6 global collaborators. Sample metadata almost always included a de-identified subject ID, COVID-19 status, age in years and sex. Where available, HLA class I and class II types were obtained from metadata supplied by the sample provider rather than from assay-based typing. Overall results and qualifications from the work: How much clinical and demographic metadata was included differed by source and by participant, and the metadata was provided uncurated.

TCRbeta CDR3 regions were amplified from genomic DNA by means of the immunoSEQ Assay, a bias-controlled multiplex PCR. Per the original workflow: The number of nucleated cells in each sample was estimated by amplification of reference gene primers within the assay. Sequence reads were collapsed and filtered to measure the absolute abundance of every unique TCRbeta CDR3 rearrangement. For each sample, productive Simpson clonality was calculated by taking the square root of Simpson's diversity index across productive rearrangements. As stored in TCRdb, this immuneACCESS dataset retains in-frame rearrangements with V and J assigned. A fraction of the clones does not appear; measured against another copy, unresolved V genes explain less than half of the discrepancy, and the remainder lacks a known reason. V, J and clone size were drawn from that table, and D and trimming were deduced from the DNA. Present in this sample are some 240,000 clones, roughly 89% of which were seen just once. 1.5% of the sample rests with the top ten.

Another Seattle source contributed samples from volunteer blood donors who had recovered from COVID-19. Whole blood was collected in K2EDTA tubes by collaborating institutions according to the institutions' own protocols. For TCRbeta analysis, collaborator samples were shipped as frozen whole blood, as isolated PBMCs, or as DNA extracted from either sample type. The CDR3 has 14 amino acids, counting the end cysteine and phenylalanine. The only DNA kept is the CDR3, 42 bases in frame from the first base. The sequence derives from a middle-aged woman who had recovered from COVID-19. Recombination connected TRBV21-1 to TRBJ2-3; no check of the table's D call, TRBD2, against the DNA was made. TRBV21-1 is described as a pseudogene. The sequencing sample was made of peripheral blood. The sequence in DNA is TGTGCCAGCAGCAAACTCTCCTCCACAGATACGCAGTATTTT. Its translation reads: CASSKLSSTDTQYF.